Listed below are T cell receptor beta chains from one sample, sequenced in a study of blood T cell repertoires in COVID-19. Clones were read by immunoSEQ multiplex PCR, and TCRdb kept only the in-frame ones, dropping some. The sample lists around 75,000 clones; approximately 80% were seen once. Material for sequencing was peripheral blood. Receptors were obtained from a middle-aged man with COVID-19, enrolled during active disease. CDR3s include the opening cysteine and the closing phenylalanine or tryptophan. D genes are given only for firm matches. Only some rows state a clone size, as once, few, many or a class for expanded clones.

clone size	D gene	V gene	J gene	CDR3 DNA	CDR3 protein
.	.	TRBV6-4	TRBJ2-1	TGTGCCAGCAGTGACCGTGAGAAGTCGAAGCAGTTCTTC	CASSDREKSKQFF
once	.	TRBV3-1/TRBV3-2	TRBJ1-4	TGTGCCAGCAGTCCCTTTGGGGGGAGACTTAATGAAAAACTGTTTTTT	CASSPFGGRLNEKLFF
few	.	TRBV6-4	TRBJ2-3	TGTGCCAGCAGTGAGCGGGGAAGCACAGATACGCAGTATTTT	CASSERGSTDTQYF
.	.	TRBV5-1	TRBJ1-2	TGCGCCAGCAGCGTAGACAGCCAATATGGCTACACCTTC	CASSVDSQYGYTF
.	TRBD2	TRBV7-7	TRBJ2-1	TGTGCTAGCAGCTACCTAGCGGGAGCAGGTCATGAGCAGTTCTTC	CASSYLAGAGHEQFF
.	TRBD1	TRBV7-9	TRBJ1-6	TGTGCCAGCAGCCATCCAGGGGGCAACAATTCACCCCTCCACTTT	CASSHPGGNNSPLHF
.	TRBD1	TRBV5-1	TRBJ2-1	TGCGCCAGCAGCTTGCGAGGACAGGGCGATGAGCAGTTCTTC	CASSLRGQGDEQFF
once	.	TRBV12-3/TRBV12-4	TRBJ1-1	TGTGCCAGCAGCACCACAGGGAACACTGAAGCTTTCTTT	CASSTTGNTEAFF
.	TRBD2	TRBV5-1	TRBJ2-2	TGCGCCAGCAGCCTAGGGACTAGCGGGAGCATCGGGGAGCTGTTTTTT	CASSLGTSGSIGELFF
.	.	TRBV28	TRBJ1-6	TGTGCCAGCAGTTTCATAAAGGGCCAGGGAAGATCTTCACCCCTCCACTTT	CASSFIKGQGRSSPLHF
.	TRBD2	TRBV11-2	TRBJ2-1	TGTGCCAGCAGCTTAGGGCGCGGGAGTCCCCATGAGCAGTTCTTC	CASSLGRGSPHEQFF
.	TRBD1	TRBV19	TRBJ2-7	TGTGCCAGTACAGGGGGCACCTTCTACGAGCAGTACTTC	CASTGGTFYEQYF
.	TRBD1	TRBV3-1/TRBV3-2	TRBJ1-5	TGTGCCAGCAGCCGGGACAGACATACCAATCAGCCCCAGCATTTT	CASSRDRHTNQPQHF
.	.	TRBV27	TRBJ2-1	TGTGCCAGCAGTTTAAGAGGCAGGGTCCATGAGCAGTTCTTC	CASSLRGRVHEQFF
.	.	TRBV20-1	TRBJ2-7	TGCAGTGCCGCAGGGAATCTTGGGCAGTACTTC	CSAAGNLGQYF
.	TRBD2	TRBV3-1/TRBV3-2	TRBJ2-7	TGTGCCAGCAGCCTTAGCGGGAATCTCTACGAGCAGTACTTC	CASSLSGNLYEQYF
.	TRBD1	TRBV24-1	TRBJ2-5	TGTGCCACCAGTGATGGGGGACAGACTCAAGAGACCCAGTACTTC	CATSDGGQTQETQYF
.	.	TRBV15	TRBJ1-6	TGTGCCACCAGCAGAGAGGCAGCGGGGGGCAGGTATTCACCCCTCCACTTT	CATSREAAGGRYSPLHF
.	.	TRBV24-1	TRBJ2-1	TGTGCCACCAGTGATTCGACAATCAATGAGCAGTTCTTC	CATSDSTINEQFF
.	TRBD2	TRBV9	TRBJ2-5	TGTGCCAGCTCCGGGACTAGCGGGAGAGAGACCCAGTACTTC	CASSGTSGRETQYF
.	TRBD2	TRBV7-2	TRBJ2-3	TGTGCCAGCAGCCCAACTAGCGGGAGACGGGATACGCAGTATTTT	CASSPTSGRRDTQYF
.	TRBD1	TRBV5-4	TRBJ2-5	TGTGCCAGCAGCCCCCGACCCGGACAGGCCCAAGAGACCCAGTACTTC	CASSPRPGQAQETQYF
.	TRBD1	TRBV7-9	TRBJ2-1	TGTGCCAGCAGGGCCAGGACAGGGGGCCTTCGAGGCGATGAGCAGTTCTTC	CASRARTGGLRGDEQFF